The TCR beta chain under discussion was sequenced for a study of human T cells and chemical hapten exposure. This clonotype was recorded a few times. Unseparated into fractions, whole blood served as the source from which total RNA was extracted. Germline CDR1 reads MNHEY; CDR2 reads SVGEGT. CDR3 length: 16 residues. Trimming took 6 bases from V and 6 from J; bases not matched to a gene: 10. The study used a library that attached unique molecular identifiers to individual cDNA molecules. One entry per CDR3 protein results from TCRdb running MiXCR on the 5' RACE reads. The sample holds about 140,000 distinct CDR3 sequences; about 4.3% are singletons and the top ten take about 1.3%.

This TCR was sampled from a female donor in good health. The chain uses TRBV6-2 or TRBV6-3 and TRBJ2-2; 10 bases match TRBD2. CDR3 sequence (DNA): TGTGCCAGCAGCCTCCAGCCGGGACTAGCGTCCGGGGAGCTGTTTTTT. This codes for CASSLQPGLASGELFF.